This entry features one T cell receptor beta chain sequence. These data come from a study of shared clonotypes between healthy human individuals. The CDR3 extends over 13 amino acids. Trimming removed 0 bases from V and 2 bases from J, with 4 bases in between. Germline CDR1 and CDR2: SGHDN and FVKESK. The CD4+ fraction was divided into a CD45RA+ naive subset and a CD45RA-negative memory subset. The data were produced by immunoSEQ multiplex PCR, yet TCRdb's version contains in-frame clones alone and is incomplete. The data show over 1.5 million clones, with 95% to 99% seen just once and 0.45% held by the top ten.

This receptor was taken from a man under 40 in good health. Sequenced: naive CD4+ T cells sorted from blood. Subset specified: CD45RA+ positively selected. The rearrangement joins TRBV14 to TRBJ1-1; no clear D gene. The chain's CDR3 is CASSQDSNTEAFF. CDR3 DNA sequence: TGTGCCAGCAGCCAAGACAGCAACACTGAAGCTTTCTTT.